This T cell receptor (beta chain) appears in the sequencing data of a study of circulating CD8 cells and anti-PD-1 response in melanoma. From live CD3+CD8+TCRalphabeta+ cells, four PD-1 and/or TIGIT subsets were sorted. General observations from the study: PD-1 and DPOS subsets showed similar, higher clonality than DNEG. Replicates were generally not done for experiments.

Judged by abundance, this clonotype is medium-sized. Its antigen is not identified. The QIAseq Immune Repertoire TCR panel built the libraries from roughly 15 ng of total RNA. From the reads, TCRdb called clonotypes with MiXCR, one entry per CDR3 protein. The sample yields 2,000 or so distinct CDR3 sequences, roughly 7.8% seen once. Germline V gives CDR1 SEHNR, CDR2 FQNEAQ (reference sequence). This CDR3 contains 19 residues. Trimming cost V 3 bases and J 2 bases; bases outside gene matches: 10. The chain recombines TRBV7-9 with TRBJ2-7; 16 bases are a match to TRBD2. The receptor comes from a human donor with melanoma. The input for sequencing was CD8+ T cells from PBMCs, taken at baseline or after one month of anti-PD-1 therapy (not recorded which). CDR3 nucleotide sequence: TGTGCCAGCAGCTTCCCCTCGACCGGGACTAGCGGGGGGGCCTACGAGCAGTACTTC. Residues: CASSFPSTGTSGGAYEQYF.